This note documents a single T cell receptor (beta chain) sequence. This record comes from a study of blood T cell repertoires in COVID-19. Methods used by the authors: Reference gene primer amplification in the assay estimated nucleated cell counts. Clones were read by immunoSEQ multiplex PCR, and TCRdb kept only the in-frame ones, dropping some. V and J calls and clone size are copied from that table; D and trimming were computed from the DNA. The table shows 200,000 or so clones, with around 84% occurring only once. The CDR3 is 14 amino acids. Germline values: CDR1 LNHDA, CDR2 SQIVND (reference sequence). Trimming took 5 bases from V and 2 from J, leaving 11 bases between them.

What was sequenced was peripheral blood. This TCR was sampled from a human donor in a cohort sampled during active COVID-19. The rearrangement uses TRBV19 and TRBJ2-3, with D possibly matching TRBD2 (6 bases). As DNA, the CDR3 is TGTGCCAGTAGTCTAGCGAGGGTCACAGATACGCAGTATTTT. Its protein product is CASSLARVTDTQYF.